This T cell receptor (beta chain) was sequenced during a study of graft-versus-host responses after intestinal transplantation. Overall study: Induction using anti-thymocyte globulin, followed by tacrolimus and steroids for 2 to 4 years, was given to all recipients. Study-wide results and limits: Association was observed between peak circulating GvH clone levels and early post-transplant HvG declines. Detection of GvH clones occurred in recipient marrow, and some had their first appearance in ileum or blood.

Both CD3+CD4+ and CD3+CD8+ responders that were proliferating and CFSE-low underwent sorting after the reaction. Germline V CDR1 and CDR2: GTSNPN, SVGIG (reference sequence). The CDR3 sequence is 17 residues long. V shed 2 bases, J shed 8 bases, and the junction held 18 bases outside the gene matches. Profiling relied on immunoSEQ multiplex PCR, and the TCRdb table lists in-frame clones only, not all of them. There are some 9,800 clones in the sample; about 31% occur only once, and 5.3% lies in the top ten. This rearrangement joins TRBV30 to TRBJ1-2; 9 bases fit TRBD1. The input for sequencing was alloreactive CD4+ T cells from a mixed lymphocyte reaction culture, taken before transplantation. Stated subset: CFSE-low proliferating T cells sorted from roughly 6-day pre-transplant mixed lymphocyte reaction (GvH or HvG direction). The receptor comes from a human patient who was an organ donor for intestinal transplantation. CDR3 sequence (DNA): TGTGCCTGGAGTCGATTTGATTTTACAGGGGGCGCGGGGGGCTACACCTTC. Encoded protein: CAWSRFDFTGGAGGYTF.